Sequencing of this TCR beta chain was carried out in a study of T cell repertoires in cytomegalovirus infection. V was cut by 2 bases and J by 3 bases, with 4 bases left in between. Germline lookup yields CDR1 SNHLY and CDR2 FYNNEI. This CDR3 region has 12 residues. Remarks on this clonotype: What it binds is not known.

A single record per CDR3 protein comes from TCRdb applying MiXCR to the reads. The profile shows approximately 100,000 distinct CDR3 sequences, around 40% of them singletons. This clonotype was sampled from a human donor in good health (CMV status not recorded). Some clones in this sample may be carry-over from other donors' samples. The chain combines TRBV2 with TRBJ2-5; no clear D gene. Sequenced here: CD8+ T cells from cultured PBMCs, sampled from culture after CMV antigen stimulation. CDR3 nucleotides: TGTGCCAGCAGTGAATTTAAAGAGACCCAGTACTTC. It yields the protein CASSEFKETQYF. Supplemented by reference TRBV2 and TRBJ2-5, the full variable domain reads EPEVTQTPSHQVTQMGQEVILRCVPISNHLYFYWYRQILGQKVEFLVSFYNNEISEKSEIFDDQFSVERPDGSNFTLKIRSTKLEDSAMYFCASSEFKETQYFGPGTRLLVL.